The TCR beta chain described here comes from a study of molecular identifiers for immune sequencing clone quantification. Study-level results: Approximately 1 million naive cells reportedly did not prevent detection of spiked Jurkat TCR RNA from one cell.

CDR3 size: 17 residues. Germline V gives CDR1 MDHEN, CDR2 SYDVKM. The junction had 12 bases not matched to a gene; V was cut back by 3 bases and J by 3 bases. This clonotype was found many times. Its cognate antigen is unknown. Library preparation followed earlier protocols using designated TCR primers. TCRdb processed the PCR reads anew with MiXCR; each CDR3 protein has one entry. The top ten hold 0.85% to 0.9% of the sample, which has over 600,000 distinct CDR3 sequences, 15% to 20% seen once. The specimen was naive CD8+ T cells from blood, with Jurkat cell RNA spiked in. The subset is: FACS-sorted CD8+CD4-CCR7+CD45RA+ naive T cells. V gene TRBV28 combines with J gene TRBJ2-7; TRBD2 agrees at 9 bases. The receptor was derived from a human donor in good health. Some libraries in this study had Jurkat cell RNA spiked in. The chain's CDR3 is CASSLALRTSVYYEQYF. The CDR3 region has the DNA TGTGCCAGCAGTTTGGCCCTCCGGACTAGCGTTTACTACGAGCAGTACTTC. The variable domain in full, completed from reference TRBV28 and TRBJ2-7, reads DVKVTQSSRYLVKRTGEKVFLECVQDMDHENMFWYRQDPGLGLRLIYFSYDVKMKEKGDIPEGYSVSREKKERFSLILESASTNQTSMYLCASSLALRTSVYYEQYFGPGTRLTVT.